The 27 T cell receptor beta chains in this list originate from one sample, sequenced in a study of blood T cells in healthy people across ages. Next came a second PCR, run for about 6 to 12 cycles, which used a sample-barcoded 5' primer along with a J-beta primer mix. From the 5' RACE reads, TCRdb called clonotypes with MiXCR, one entry per CDR3 protein. The top ten clones hold about a fifth of a sample with over 950,000 distinct CDR3 sequences, 51% of them seen once. The sequenced sample was blood. The receptors shown here come from a woman aged 55-75 years in good health.

This clonotype was seen at least ten times. The genes are TRBV6-1 and TRBJ2-7; D remains ambiguous. CDR3 length equals 12 residues. Deletions cut 10 bases from V and 2 bases from J, with 12 bases between. CDR1 and CDR2 from the germline V gene are MNHNS and SASEGT. The DNA for the CDR3 is TGTGCCACCTTTCCGTACACCTACGAGCAGTACTTC. Its protein product is CATFPYTYEQYF.

This clonotype has a count of ten or more. V usage is TRBV20-1 and J usage is TRBJ2-7; 7 nucleotides align to TRBD1. CDR3 length: 13 residues. Trimming cost V 0 bases and J 6 bases; bases outside gene matches: 5. Germline CDR1 and CDR2: DFQATT and SNEGSKA (reference sequence). CDR3 bases: TGCAGTGCTAGAGAGGAAGACAGGGCCGAGCAGTACTTC. Its translation: CSAREEDRAEQYF.

This clonotype was counted at least ten times. The chain couples TRBV4-2 to TRBJ2-7; TRBD1 matches at 8 bases. This CDR3 is built from 15 residues. The V gene end was trimmed by 1 base and the J gene end by 2 bases; junction bases not matched to a gene: 4. CDR1 LGHNA and CDR2 YNFKEQ come from the germline V gene. This CDR3 is CASSQAQGDAYEQYF. Here the CDR3 DNA reads TGTGCCAGCAGCCAAGCACAGGGGGACGCCTACGAGCAGTACTTC.

This rearrangement joins TRBV6-6 to TRBJ2-7; D call uncertain. V lost 5 bases and J lost 2, with 22 bases in between. Germline V CDR1 and CDR2: MNHNY, SVGAGI (reference sequence). The CDR3 spans 17 residues. The CDR3 sequence: CASSPHTARKKAYEQYF. Written as DNA, the CDR3 is TGTGCCAGCAGTCCCCACACGGCAAGGAAGAAGGCCTACGAGCAGTACTTC.

The CDR3: CASSLVGRTNYGYTF. In DNA, the CDR3 is TGTGCCAGCAGCTTAGTTGGTAGGACTAACTATGGCTACACCTTC. The J gene is TRBJ1-2, the V gene TRBV7-2; D unclear. The V gene's germline CDR1 is SGHTA and CDR2 FQGNSA. The CDR3 sequence is 15 residues long. The V and J ends lost 1 base and 0 bases respectively, with 9 bases between them. The complete variable domain, with remaining parts taken from reference TRBV7-2 and TRBJ1-2, reads GAGVSQSPSNKVTEKGKDVELRCDPISGHTALYWYRQSLGQGLEFLIYFQGNSAPDKSGLPSDRFSAERTGGSVSTLTIQRTQQEDSAVYLCASSLVGRTNYGYTFGSGTRLTVV.

This clonotype was seen a handful of times. The rearrangement links TRBV11-1 to TRBJ1-5; 11 bases are shared with TRBD1. Germline V gene sequence: CDR1 SGHAT, CDR2 FQDESV (reference sequence). V lost 3 bases and J lost 0; bases outside the gene matches: 16. The CDR3 has 21 residues. CDR3 DNA sequence: TGTGCCAGCAGCTTCACGGAACACCCGGACAGGGGGCTTAATAGCAATCAGCCCCAGCATTTT. Translated: CASSFTEHPDRGLNSNQPQHF.

The chain is built from TRBV28 and TRBJ2-3; no clear D. The CDR3 consists of 16 residues. V shed 6 bases and J shed 5 bases, with 21 bases lying between them. Germline CDR1 MDHEN, CDR2 SYDVKM. The CDR3 is CASSPEIGAIRDTQYF. As DNA, the CDR3 is TGTGCCAGCAGCCCCGAGATCGGCGCGATAAGAGATACGCAGTATTTT.

This chain joins TRBV5-1 and TRBJ2-1; TRBD1 matches 7 bases. Germline V lookup: CDR1 SGHRS, CDR2 YFSETQ. The CDR3 length is 15 residues. V gave up 0 bases and J gave up 3 bases; unmatched junction bases: 3. Here the CDR3 DNA reads TGCGCCAGCAGCTTGGTTCCAGGGGGCTACAATGAGCAGTTCTTC. Its protein is CASSLVPGGYNEQFF.

V and J are TRBV2 and TRBJ2-7; 10 bases line up with TRBD2. V lost 3 bases and J lost 0; bases outside the gene matches: 5. Germline V CDR1 and CDR2: SNHLY, FYNNEI. There are 16 residues in the CDR3. The CDR3: CASSEGTSVSSYEQYF. Here the CDR3 DNA reads TGTGCCAGCAGTGAGGGGACTAGCGTCAGCTCCTACGAGCAGTACTTC. The full variable domain, with the rest looked up from reference TRBV2 and TRBJ2-7, is EPEVTQTPSHQVTQMGQEVILRCVPISNHLYFYWYRQILGQKVEFLVSFYNNEISEKSEIFDDQFSVERPDGSNFTLKIRSTKLEDSAMYFCASSEGTSVSSYEQYFGPGTRLTVT.

The rearrangement links TRBV5-1 to TRBJ2-7, with a tentative D call TRBD1 (6 bases). The germline CDR1 and CDR2 sequences are SGHRS and YFSETQ. The V gene lost 5 bases and the J gene lost 3 bases, with 18 bases spanning the gap. The CDR3 length is 15 residues. For the CDR3, the DNA is TGCGCCAGCAGACTCCGACAGGACCCCCACTACGAGCAGTACTTC. As protein: CASRLRQDPHYEQYF.

The chain carries TRBV20-1 and TRBJ2-1, with D hard to call. From germline, CDR1 is DFQATT and CDR2 SNEGSKA (reference sequence). V shed 1 base and J shed 0 bases, with 4 bases lying between them. CDR3 length: 13 amino acids. In DNA, the CDR3 is TGCAGTGCTAGAGTAGGCTCCTACAATGAGCAGTTCTTC. It translates to CSARVGSYNEQFF.

The CDR3 region has the DNA TGCAGTGCACCTCCCGGGGGGTCGGGCACAGATACGCAGTATTTT. Amino acid sequence: CSAPPGGSGTDTQYF. The rearrangement joins TRBV20-1 to TRBJ2-3, with 7 bases identical to TRBD2. The trim removed 6 bases at V and 1 base at J, leaving 10 bases unmatched. Germline CDR1 and CDR2: DFQATT and SNEGSKA (reference sequence). This CDR3 contains 15 residues.

CDR3 sequence reads: CASSALGREWTQYF. CDR3 in DNA: TGTGCCAGCAGCGCTCTAGGGAGGGAGTGGACCCAGTACTTC. This chain connects TRBV5-6 to TRBJ2-5; 7 bases line up with TRBD2. The CDR3 contains 14 residues. With 4 bases clipped from V and 7 bases from J, the junction kept 10 bases outside the gene matches. Germline V CDR1 and CDR2: SGHDT, YYEEEE.

This clonotype occurred once. The genes are TRBV20-1 and TRBJ2-1; D perhaps matches TRBD2 (7 bases). The last part of the DNA fits TRBJ2-7 better; the J call may be wrong. The CDR3 has 13 residues. Germline lookup yields CDR1 DFQATT and CDR2 SNEGSKA (reference sequence). Here the CDR3 reads CSARGGGLNEQYF. CDR3 nucleotides: TGCAGTGCTAGAGGGGGGGGGCTCAATGAGCAGTACTTC.

The rearrangement links TRBV20-1 to TRBJ2-1; 15 bases are shared with TRBD2. J was trimmed by 10 bases and V by 6 bases; bases with no gene match: 10. The CDR3 extends over 15 amino acids. Germline-derived CDR1 and CDR2 are DFQATT and SNEGSKA (reference sequence). The CDR3 nucleotides read TGCAGTGCGCAGAAGGGACTAGCGGGAGGTGGGGAGCAGTTCTTC. Translating gives CSAQKGLAGGGEQFF.

This clonotype was counted between two and nine times. The V call is TRBV25-1, the J call TRBJ2-7; perhaps D is TRBD1 or TRBD2 (6 bases each). The J call may be mistaken, given a closer DNA end match to TRBJ2-5. This CDR3 contains 14 residues. Germline V gene sequence: CDR1 MGHDK, CDR2 SYGVNS. CDR3 loop: CASTKGGGQETQYF. The CDR3, as DNA: TGTGCCAGCACCAAGGGGGGAGGCCAGGAGACCCAGTACTTC.

The chain couples TRBV20-1 to TRBJ2-6; 8 bases are a match to TRBD1. V lost 3 bases and J lost 1; bases outside the gene matches: 11. Germline-derived CDR1 and CDR2 are DFQATT and SNEGSKA (reference sequence). This CDR3 has 18 residues. CDR3 in amino acids: CSASALDREWSGANVLTF. As DNA, the CDR3 is TGCAGTGCTAGTGCGTTGGACAGGGAGTGGTCTGGGGCCAACGTCCTGACTTTC.

The chain uses TRBV10-3 and TRBJ1-2; D might be TRBD1 (6 bases). CDR3 length: 13 amino acids. V dropped 10 bases and J dropped 7 bases, with 19 bases sitting between them. The germline V gene encodes CDR1 ENHRY and CDR2 SYGVKD. In DNA, the CDR3 is TGTGCCAGCAGCGCAGGGGCCGGGGTTGGCTACACCTTC. Its protein product is CASSAGAGVGYTF.

This sequence joins TRBV9 and TRBJ2-5; weak D call: TRBD2 (5 bases). Looked up from germline, CDR1 is SGDLS and CDR2 is YYNGEE. The CDR3 runs to 13 residues. Between the trimmed V and J ends, which lost 4 bases and 11 bases, there was a span of 18 bases. The CDR3 nucleotides read TGTGCCAGCAGCACATTTGAGGGTACGGAGCAGTACTTC. Its protein product is CASSTFEGTEQYF.

J is TRBJ2-1 and V is TRBV3-1; D might be TRBD1 (6 bases). The CDR3 totals 18 residues. Trimming removed 6 bases at V and 3 bases at J, with 24 bases between. Germline CDR1 reads LGHDT; CDR2 reads YNNKEL (reference sequence). CDR3 loop: CASRPHRIQGSNYNEQFF. CDR3 DNA sequence: TGTGCCAGCAGACCACACCGTATACAGGGATCCAACTACAATGAGCAGTTCTTC.

This clonotype came up a few times. The V gene is TRBV4-3, the J gene TRBJ2-1; D call uncertain. This CDR3 contains 15 residues. Trimming took 6 bases from V and 4 from J, leaving 16 bases between them. Per germline, CDR1 LGHNA and CDR2 YSLEER. The CDR3 loop reads CASRQTELDYNEQFF. The CDR3 DNA sequence: TGCGCCAGCAGGCAGACGGAGCTAGATTACAATGAGCAGTTCTTC.

The chain is built from TRBV7-8 and TRBJ1-2, with 10 bases lining up with TRBD1. V lost 4 bases and J lost 7; bases outside the gene matches: 6. Per germline, CDR1 SGHVS and CDR2 FQNEAQ. The CDR3 totals 14 residues. The CDR3 DNA sequence: TGTGCCAGCAGCTCAGACAGGGGGCCTAGTGGCTACACCTTC. It is translated as CASSSDRGPSGYTF.

The CDR3 coding sequence is TGTGCCAGCAGTGGGGACCAACACTATGGCTACACCTTC. As protein: CASSGDQHYGYTF. J is TRBJ1-2 and V is TRBV6-1, with D perhaps matching TRBD1 (5 bases). The CDR3 is 13 residues long. Germline assignment: CDR1 MNHNS and CDR2 SASEGT. V was trimmed by 4 bases and J by 3 bases, leaving 9 bases between them.

The DNA of the CDR3 is TGTGCCAGCAGCAGCACCCGGACAGGGAATGAGCAGTTCTTC. Protein sequence: CASSSTRTGNEQFF. The rearrangement joins TRBV11-2 to TRBJ2-1, with 8 nucleotides matching TRBD1. The length of the CDR3 is 14 residues. V trimming: 5 bases; J trimming: 7 bases; junction bases outside the gene matches: 7. The germline CDR1 and CDR2 sequences are SGHAT and FQNNGV.

V usage is TRBV15 and J usage is TRBJ2-7; D is undetermined. V was clipped by 0 bases and J by 4 bases, with 10 bases between them. The CDR3 is 14 amino acids. CDR1 and CDR2 (germline): LNHNV, YYDKDF (reference sequence). The CDR3 nucleotides read TGTGCCACCAGCAGAGACCCCTTGACATACGAGCAGTACTTC. Its translation: CATSRDPLTYEQYF.

This clonotype has more than one count but fewer than ten. This chain joins TRBV6-6 and TRBJ2-7; 10 nucleotides match TRBD2. Trimming at V came to 6 bases and at J to 5 bases, leaving 10 bases not matched to a gene. The CDR3 contains 15 residues. The germline CDR1 and CDR2 sequences are MNHNY and SVGAGI (reference sequence). CDR3 DNA sequence: TGTGCCAGCAGGGCCGGGACTAGCGAAAACAACGAGCAGTACTTC. It is translated as CASRAGTSENNEQYF.

This chain connects TRBV15 to TRBJ1-5; TRBD1 aligns across 7 bases. V trimming: 5 bases; J trimming: 1 base; junction bases outside the gene matches: 2. Per germline, CDR1 LNHNV and CDR2 YYDKDF (reference sequence). This CDR3 has 14 amino acids. CDR3 nucleotides: TGTGCCACCAGCCGCAGGGGGAGCAATCAGCCCCAGCATTTT. The encoded protein is CATSRRGSNQPQHF. The entire variable domain, with the rest obtained from reference TRBV15 and TRBJ1-5, is as follows: DAMVIQNPRYQVTQFGKPVTLSCSQTLNHNVMYWYQQKSSQAPKLLFHYYDKDFNNEADTPDNFQSRRPNTSFCFLDIRSPGLGDTAMYLCATSRRGSNQPQHFGDGTRLSIL.